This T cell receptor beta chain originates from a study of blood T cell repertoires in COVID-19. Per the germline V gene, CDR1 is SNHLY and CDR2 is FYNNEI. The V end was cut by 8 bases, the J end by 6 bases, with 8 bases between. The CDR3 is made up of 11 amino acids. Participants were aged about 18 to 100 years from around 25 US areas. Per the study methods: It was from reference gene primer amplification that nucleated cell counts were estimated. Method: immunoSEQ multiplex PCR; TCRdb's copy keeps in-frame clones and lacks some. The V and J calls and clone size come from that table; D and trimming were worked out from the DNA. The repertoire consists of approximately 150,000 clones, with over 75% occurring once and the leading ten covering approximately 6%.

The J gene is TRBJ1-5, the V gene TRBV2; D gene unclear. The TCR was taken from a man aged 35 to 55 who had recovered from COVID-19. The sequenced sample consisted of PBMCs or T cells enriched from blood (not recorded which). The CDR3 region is CASRSGQPQHF. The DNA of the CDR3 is TGTGCCAGCCGGTCCGGTCAGCCCCAGCATTTT. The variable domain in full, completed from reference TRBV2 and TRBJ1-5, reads EPEVTQTPSHQVTQMGQEVILRCVPISNHLYFYWYRQILGQKVEFLVSFYNNEISEKSEIFDDQFSVERPDGSNFTLKIRSTKLEDSAMYFCASRSGQPQHFGDGTRLSIL.